The 17 T cell receptor beta chains presented below share a single source sample, sequenced in a study of shared clonotypes between healthy human individuals. Sequencing was performed with immunoSEQ multiplex PCR; in TCRdb, only in-frame clones are kept and a portion is missing. The profile shows millions of clones, under 95% of them singletons. The naive CD8 subset, CD45RO-negative cells positively selected for CCR7, excluded terminally differentiated effector memory CD45RA+ cells. Sequenced sample: naive CD8+ T cells from PBMCs. The receptors shown here come from a man younger than 30 in good health. Some clones in this sample may be carry-over from other donors' samples.

V is TRBV27 and J is TRBJ2-7; TRBD2 matches 7 bases. This CDR3 comprises 15 residues. Germline CDR1 is MNHEY and CDR2 is SMNVEV (reference sequence). V trimming: 3 bases; J trimming: 6 bases; junction bases outside the gene matches: 11. For the CDR3, the DNA is TGTGCCAGCAGTTTTGGGGCGGGAGAGGTCTCCGAGCAGTACTTC. Amino acids: CASSFGAGEVSEQYF.

J is TRBJ2-7 and V is TRBV21-1; TRBD2, the table's D call, lacks a check against the DNA. TRBV21-1 is designated a pseudogene. CDR3 length: 16 residues. The CDR3 here is CASSAWGESKRYEQYF. CDR3 in DNA: TGTGCCAGCAGCGCCTGGGGGGAATCCAAGAGGTACGAGCAGTACTTC.

This clone was picked up a small number of times. This chain uses TRBV6-5 with TRBJ1-1; D perhaps matches TRBD1 (6 bases). V lost 7 bases and J lost 7, with 19 bases in between. The CDR3 extends over 14 amino acids. Germline V CDR1 and CDR2: MNHEY, SVGAGI. CDR3 sequence reads: CASTYRGTKNEAFF. In nucleotides, the CDR3 is TGTGCCAGCACCTACCGGGGGACAAAAAATGAAGCTTTCTTT.

The V gene is TRBV5-1, the J gene TRBJ1-2; 8 nucleotides match TRBD1. Germline V gene lookup returns CDR1 SGHRS and CDR2 YFSETQ. V lost 1 base and J lost 7; bases outside the gene matches: 15. The CDR3 extends over 17 amino acids. The CDR3 here is CASSLFTGDRFLGGYTF. The CDR3 DNA follows: TGCGCCAGCAGCTTGTTTACTGGGGACAGGTTTCTGGGTGGCTACACCTTC.

The chain has TRBV4-1 and TRBJ1-3; D is perhaps TRBD1 (6 bases). Germline-derived CDR1 and CDR2 are MGHRA and YSYEKL. Trimming took off 4 bases at V and 2 bases at J, with 15 bases between the two ends. CDR3 length: 16 residues. For the CDR3, the DNA is TGCGCCAGCAGCCTAATTACAGGGAGGACTGGAAACACCATATATTTT. Translation gives CASSLITGRTGNTIYF.

The rearrangement joins TRBV27 to TRBJ1-1; TRBD1 aligns across 9 bases. The CDR3 runs 16 residues. The V segment lost 6 bases and the J segment 3 bases; nucleotides outside the gene matches: 11. Per the germline V gene, CDR1 is MNHEY and CDR2 is SMNVEV (reference sequence). The CDR3 DNA is TGTGCCAGCAGCTCGGGCCCCGGGACAGGGTACACTGAAGCTTTCTTT. Translating it yields CASSSGPGTGYTEAFF.

The CDR3 DNA sequence: TGTGCCAGCAGTTACGGGCTACGAGACTACGAGCAGTACTTC. Its translation: CASSYGLRDYEQYF. The chain links TRBV6-5 to TRBJ2-7; D unclear. Trimming pared 2 bases from V and 3 bases from J, leaving 11 bases between. CDR1 and CDR2 from the germline V gene are MNHEY and SVGAGI. The CDR3 is 14 residues long.

About this clone: Other DNA sequences in the sample encode the same CDR3. The chain links TRBV27 to TRBJ2-2; no reliable D call. Germline-derived CDR1 and CDR2 are MNHEY and SMNVEV (reference sequence). The V end was cut by 3 bases, the J end by 1 base, with 6 bases between. There are 14 residues in the CDR3. Here the CDR3 reads CASSFGGNTGELFF. Written as DNA, the CDR3 is TGTGCCAGCAGTTTTGGCGGGAACACCGGGGAGCTGTTTTTT.

The genes are TRBV5-1 and TRBJ2-5; possibly TRBD2 for D (5 bases). The V end was cut by 4 bases, the J end by 14 bases, with 21 bases between. The CDR3 totals 13 residues. Germline V lookup: CDR1 SGHRS, CDR2 YFSETQ. CDR3 in DNA: TGCGCCAGCAGCCCACCACTAGGGCCACACCTATACTTC. Translating it yields CASSPPLGPHLYF.

The gene calls are TRBV6-6 and TRBJ1-2; perhaps TRBD1 as D (6 bases). This CDR3 comprises 15 residues. V shed 7 bases and J shed 8 bases, with 23 bases lying between them. In germline, CDR1 is MNHNY, CDR2 SVGAGI (reference sequence). The CDR3 DNA follows: TGTGCCAGCATCTCGACTCCGGGACATCACGAGGGCTACACCTTC. Amino acids: CASISTPGHHEGYTF.

The chain is built from TRBV7-9 and TRBJ1-5, with 11 bases that match TRBD1. V dropped 1 base and J dropped 5; count of bases not matched to a gene: 1. The CDR3 has 15 amino acids. Germline CDR1 is SEHNR and CDR2 is FQNEAQ (reference sequence). CDR3 in DNA: TGTGCCAGCAGCTTAGGGACAGGGGGCTATCAGCCCCAGCATTTT. As protein: CASSLGTGGYQPQHF. Looking up the rest from reference TRBV7-9 and TRBJ1-5 gives the full variable domain: DTGVSQNPRHKITKRGQNVTFRCDPISEHNRLYWYRQTLGQGPEFLTYFQNEAQLEKSRLLSDRFSAERPKGSFSTLEIQRTEQGDSAMYLCASSLGTGGYQPQHFGDGTRLSIL.

In DNA, the CDR3 is TGTGCCAGCAGCCAAGGGTTAGCGGCCTACAATGAGCAGTTCTTC. Its protein product is CASSQGLAAYNEQFF. The V gene is TRBV11-2, the J gene TRBJ2-1; maybe TRBD2 (6 bases). V shed 5 bases and J shed 2 bases, with 13 bases lying between them. Germline V gene data show CDR1 as SGHAT and CDR2 as FQNNGV. CDR3 size: 15 residues.

The chain employs TRBV19 and TRBJ2-7; D is perhaps TRBD1 or TRBD2 (6 bases each). This CDR3 has 16 amino acids. Trimming stripped 6 bases from V and 2 bases from J, with 20 bases between. The V gene's germline CDR1 is LNHDA and CDR2 SQIVND (reference sequence). The CDR3 DNA reads as TGTGCCAGTAGCCCTCGGGGGCCTTCGATAACCTACGAGCAGTACTTC. It codes for CASSPRGPSITYEQYF. The variable domain in full, with the rest retrieved from reference TRBV19 and TRBJ2-7, is DGGITQSPKYLFRKEGQNVTLSCEQNLNHDAMYWYRQDPGQGLRLIYYSQIVNDFQKGDIAEGYSVSREKKESFPLTVTSAQKNPTAFYLCASSPRGPSITYEQYFGPGTRLTVT.

The chain has TRBV27 and TRBJ2-1; no reliable D call. Germline CDR1 is MNHEY and CDR2 is SMNVEV (reference sequence). The CDR3 length is 15 residues. V shed 7 bases and J shed 7 bases, with 20 bases lying between them. CDR3 in DNA: TGTGCCAGCACTCCGATGGGTCTAGATAAAAATGAGCAGTTCTTC. Protein sequence: CASTPMGLDKNEQFF.

The V gene is TRBV9, the J gene TRBJ2-2, with D perhaps assigned TRBD1 or TRBD2 (5 bases each). V shed 3 bases and J shed 5 bases, with 14 bases lying between them. The CDR3 extends over 15 amino acids. Germline V CDR1 and CDR2: SGDLS, YYNGEE. The CDR3 loop is CASSGGTRRTGELFF. DNA for the CDR3: TGTGCCAGCAGCGGAGGGACCAGGCGGACCGGGGAGCTGTTTTTT.

The V gene is TRBV9, the J gene TRBJ2-7, with TRBD1 identical over 9 bases. Germline CDR1 and CDR2: SGDLS and YYNGEE. This CDR3 has 15 residues. V lost 2 bases and J lost 2; bases outside the gene matches: 5. Here the CDR3 DNA reads TGTGCCAGCAGCGTCTCGGACAGGGGCGCCTACGAGCAGTACTTC. Translation gives CASSVSDRGAYEQYF.

This rearrangement joins TRBV7-8 to TRBJ2-5; D possibly matches TRBD1 or TRBD2 (6 bases each). The germline V gene encodes CDR1 SGHVS and CDR2 FQNEAQ. The V end was cut by 1 base, the J end by 4 bases, with 19 bases between. The CDR3 spans 17 residues. The CDR3 coding sequence is TGTGCCAGCAGCTTAGAGGGGGGTCGACAGGCGAGAGAGACCCAGTACTTC. Residues: CASSLEGGRQARETQYF.